These 18 T cell receptor beta chains were sequenced from one sample in a study of blood T cell repertoires in COVID-19. Libraries were prepared by immunoSEQ multiplex PCR; TCRdb keeps only in-frame clonotypes and omits some of them. This sample has about 88,000 clones, with approximately 90% found just once. What was sequenced was peripheral blood. All receptors derive from a male donor with acute or convalescent COVID-19.

This chain uses TRBV28 with TRBJ1-2, with 7 bases that match TRBD1. From germline, CDR1 is MDHEN and CDR2 SYDVKM. CDR3 size: 14 residues. V was clipped by 3 bases and J by 5 bases; unmatched bases: 6. The CDR3 region has the DNA TGTGCCAGCAGTTTCATACAGGGGAGTTATGGCTACACCTTC. As protein: CASSFIQGSYGYTF.

The chain has TRBV19 and TRBJ2-6, with 11 bases that match TRBD2. CDR1 and CDR2 (germline): LNHDA, SQIVND (reference sequence). J gave up 4 bases and V 8 bases, and 7 bases lay outside the gene matches. The CDR3 has 16 amino acids. CDR3: CASFSGGANGANVLTF. The CDR3 nucleotides read TGTGCCAGTTTTAGCGGGGGGGCGAACGGGGCCAACGTCCTGACTTTC.

V usage is TRBV5-8 and J usage is TRBJ2-6, with D possibly TRBD1 on 5 matching bases. CDR1 and CDR2 from the germline V gene are SGHTS and YDEGEE. This CDR3 contains 17 residues. V was clipped by 2 bases and J by 0 bases, with 12 bases between them. This CDR3 reads CASSLRGQLSGANVLTF. The DNA of the CDR3 is TGTGCCAGCAGCTTAAGGGGCCAGCTCTCTGGGGCCAACGTCCTGACTTTC.

J is TRBJ2-7 and V is TRBV7-3; tentative D call: TRBD2 (6 bases). Trimming stripped 6 bases from V and 6 bases from J, with 15 bases between. This CDR3 has 13 amino acids. In germline, CDR1 is SGHTA, CDR2 FQGTGA. The CDR3 nucleotides are TGTGCCAGCAGTTCGAGTAGGGGAGGCGAGCAGTACTTC. Encoded protein: CASSSSRGGEQYF.

This clone was counted between two and nine times. Here the CDR3 reads CATSWWDRNSGANVLTF. The DNA of the CDR3 is TGTGCCACCAGCTGGTGGGACAGAAACTCTGGGGCCAACGTCCTGACTTTC. The chain carries TRBV24-1 and TRBJ2-6, with 7 bases lining up with TRBD1. Germline V gene sequence: CDR1 KGHDR, CDR2 SFDVKD. The CDR3 has 17 amino acids. J gave up 0 bases and V 7 bases, and 8 bases lay outside the gene matches.

In this sample, this clone turned up a few times. CDR3 in DNA: TGTGCCAGCAGACGGACAGGGGAGTTTGATGGCTACACCTTC. It is translated as CASRRTGEFDGYTF. V usage is TRBV3-1 (or the pseudogene TRBV3-2) and J usage is TRBJ1-2; the match to TRBD1 covers 9 bases. Looked up from germline, CDR1 is LGHDT and CDR2 is YNNKEL (reference sequence). This CDR3 is built from 14 residues. After removal of 6 bases from V and 6 bases from J, the junction contained 8 bases not matched to a gene.

The rearrangement uses TRBV11-2 and TRBJ1-2; 8 nucleotides line up with TRBD1. The V segment lost 0 bases and the J segment 4 bases; nucleotides outside the gene matches: 7. This CDR3 is built from 16 residues. The germline V gene encodes CDR1 SGHAT and CDR2 FQNNGV. The CDR3 DNA is TGTGCCAGCAGCTTAGATCTAGACAGGGGAGGCTATGGCTACACCTTC. Its protein is CASSLDLDRGGYGYTF.

This clone has a handful of counts. The rearrangement uses TRBV7-8 and TRBJ1-1; D is possibly TRBD1 (6 bases). Per germline, CDR1 SGHVS and CDR2 FQNEAQ. The CDR3 runs to 17 residues. V lost 5 bases and J lost 4, with 23 bases in between. The CDR3 DNA is TGTGCCAGCAGCACCAGACCCTCACAGGGTATTGGCACTGAAGCTTTCTTT. Translated, it gives CASSTRPSQGIGTEAFF.

This clone was seen once. The chain has TRBV28 and TRBJ1-4, with 7 positions matching TRBD1. The CDR3 loop spans 14 amino acids. Trimming took 4 bases from V and 7 from J; bases not matched to a gene: 6. Germline V CDR1 and CDR2: MDHEN, SYDVKM. Written as DNA, the CDR3 is TGTGCCAGCAGTTCCCCGGGACAGACTGAAAAACTGTTTTTT. Its translation: CASSSPGQTEKLFF. Supplemented by reference TRBV28 and TRBJ1-4, the full variable domain reads DVKVTQSSRYLVKRTGEKVFLECVQDMDHENMFWYRQDPGLGLRLIYFSYDVKMKEKGDIPEGYSVSREKKERFSLILESASTNQTSMYLCASSSPGQTEKLFFGSGTQLSVL.

The chain joins TRBV18 to TRBJ2-3, with TRBD2 identical over 13 bases. The CDR3 sequence is 17 residues long. Losses at the gene ends were 6 bases for V and 4 bases for J; bases not matched to a gene: 10. Germline values: CDR1 KGHSH, CDR2 LQKENI. In DNA, the CDR3 is TGTGCCAGCTCCCACGGCACTAGCGGGAGGGGGCCAGATACGCAGTATTTT. The encoded protein is CASSHGTSGRGPDTQYF.

V usage is TRBV13 and J usage is TRBJ2-3; D is ambiguous. Germline loops: CDR1 PRHDT, CDR2 FYEKMQ (reference sequence). This CDR3 spans 14 amino acids. With 2 bases removed from V and 1 base from J, the gap between germline ends came to 7 bases. The CDR3: CASSLPRGTDTQYF. The CDR3, as DNA: TGTGCCAGCAGCTTACCCCGAGGCACAGATACGCAGTATTTT.

This chain links TRBV3-1 (or the pseudogene TRBV3-2) with TRBJ1-2, with TRBD1 identical over 9 bases. The CDR3 contains 13 residues. V shed 5 bases, J shed 7 bases, and the junction held 5 bases outside the gene matches. CDR1 and CDR2 from the germline V gene are LGHDT and YNNKEL (reference sequence). This CDR3 is CASSSGTGIGYTF. The CDR3 region has the DNA TGTGCCAGCAGCTCCGGGACAGGGATTGGCTACACCTTC.

V is TRBV9 and J is TRBJ2-6, with a possible D match to TRBD1 (5 bases). V dropped 4 bases and J dropped 0 bases, with 11 bases sitting between them. The CDR3 runs 16 residues. Germline V gene sequence: CDR1 SGDLS, CDR2 YYNGEE. CDR3 protein: CASSSMGLSGANVLTF. DNA for the CDR3: TGTGCCAGCAGCTCAATGGGGCTCTCTGGGGCCAACGTCCTGACTTTC.

In this sample, this clone turned up once. The chain has TRBV5-4 and TRBJ1-1, with a weak D call TRBD1 (5 bases). V gave up 3 bases and J gave up 4 bases, with 7 bases separating them. Germline V CDR1 and CDR2: SGHNT, YYREEE (reference sequence). The CDR3 extends over 12 amino acids. The CDR3 region is CASSSGRTEAFF. CDR3 DNA: TGTGCCAGCAGCTCAGGGCGCACTGAAGCTTTCTTT.

This rearrangement joins TRBV6-7 to TRBJ2-7; D gene uncertain. TRBV6-7 is known as an ORF, though its function is uncertain. The V end lost 9 bases, the J end lost 7 bases, and 13 bases lay between the germline ends. This CDR3 is built from 11 residues. CDR3 DNA sequence: TGTGCCAGGGCCTCCGCCGGGGAGCAGTACTTC. Translation gives CARASAGEQYF.

This clone was observed a single time. The rearrangement joins TRBV6-4 to TRBJ2-1, with 8 bases lining up with TRBD2. The V gene end was trimmed by 3 bases and the J gene end by 4 bases; junction bases not matched to a gene: 11. The length of the CDR3 is 17 residues. Germline CDR1 and CDR2: MRHNA and SNTAGT. CDR3: CASSESAGAHLYNEQFF. CDR3 nucleotide sequence: TGTGCCAGCAGTGAATCAGCGGGAGCTCACTTATACAATGAGCAGTTCTTC.

This rearrangement joins TRBV2 to TRBJ1-5; D remains unclear. The CDR3 has 14 residues. The ends were cut back, 6 bases at V and 4 bases at J, with 13 bases in the middle. Germline CDR1 reads SNHLY; CDR2 reads FYNNEI. The CDR3 sequence is CASSEVNPNQPQHF. CDR3 nucleotide sequence: TGTGCCAGCAGCGAGGTCAACCCGAATCAGCCCCAGCATTTT.

The genes are TRBV2 and TRBJ2-1, with 10 nucleotides matching TRBD1. V was clipped by 6 bases and J by 9 bases; unmatched bases: 8. Germline V gene lookup returns CDR1 SNHLY and CDR2 FYNNEI. The CDR3 runs to 14 residues. CDR3 coding DNA: TGTGCCAGCAGCGGGCCGACAGGGGGCGTTGAGCAGTTCTTC. Its protein product is CASSGPTGGVEQFF.